The 21 T cell receptor beta chains reported below all come from one sample, sequenced in a study of chemoradiotherapy in HPV16-positive cancers. Produced via immunoSEQ multiplex PCR; TCRdb's table is partial and in-frame only. The sample lists over 3,500 clones, approximately 93% seen once, with around 4% in the top ten. Sequenced here: tumor tissue, sampled from a patient who underwent chemoradiotherapy. The receptor set was obtained from a human donor with HPV-associated anogenital cancer.

The rearrangement links TRBV7-3 to TRBJ2-5, with 7 bases matching TRBD2. The CDR3 has 13 amino acids. Per germline, CDR1 SGHTA and CDR2 FQGTGA. Losses at the gene ends were 4 bases for V and 4 bases for J; bases not matched to a gene: 3. CDR3 sequence: CASSSRTRETQYF. In DNA, the CDR3 is TGTGCCAGCAGCTCCCGGACTAGAGAGACCCAGTACTTC.

The chain has TRBV9 and TRBJ2-7, with TRBD1 matching 7 bases. V gave up 0 bases and J gave up 3 bases; unmatched junction bases: 12. The CDR3 extends over 17 amino acids. Germline V gene lookup returns CDR1 SGDLS and CDR2 YYNGEE. In DNA, the CDR3 is TGTGCCAGCAGCGTAGGCCGGGACAGTGGTAATGTCTACGAGCAGTACTTC. Translating gives CASSVGRDSGNVYEQYF.

This clone was picked up a small number of times. This chain connects TRBV4-3 to TRBJ2-7; D assignment may be TRBD1 or TRBD2 (6 bases each). The germline CDR1 and CDR2 sequences are LGHNA and YSLEER. The CDR3 is 14 residues long. V was shortened by 0 bases and J by 7 bases, with 13 bases between the two germline ends. The DNA of the CDR3 is TGCGCCAGCAGCCAAGATCGGGGGCCAACGGAGCAGTACTTC. Residues: CASSQDRGPTEQYF.

V gene TRBV27 combines with J gene TRBJ2-6; D may correspond to TRBD1 or TRBD2 (5 bases each). The CDR3 covers 18 residues. V was clipped by 5 bases and J by 0 bases, with 17 bases between them. The germline gives CDR1 MNHEY, CDR2 SMNVEV (reference sequence). The DNA for the CDR3 is TGTGCCAGCAGTCCGGGACCGACTCTCGACTCTGGGGCCAACGTCCTGACTTTC. This sequence encodes CASSPGPTLDSGANVLTF.

The chain's CDR3 is CAISGSDRVGNEQFF. The CDR3 nucleotides are TGTGCCATCAGTGGATCGGACAGGGTTGGGAATGAGCAGTTCTTC. The J gene is TRBJ2-1, the V gene TRBV10-3; 8 bases fit TRBD1. After removal of 4 bases from V and 7 bases from J, the junction contained 9 bases not matched to a gene. Looked up from germline, CDR1 is ENHRY and CDR2 is SYGVKD. The CDR3 covers 15 residues.

The chain links TRBV6-5 to TRBJ2-5; 8 nucleotides align to TRBD2. V shed 4 bases and J 5 bases; nucleotides not matched to a gene: 9. This CDR3 comprises 15 residues. The germline CDR1 and CDR2 sequences are MNHEY and SVGAGI. CDR3 protein: CASSSPGGRAETQYF. Here the CDR3 DNA reads TGTGCCAGCAGTTCCCCGGGGGGGCGAGCGGAGACCCAGTACTTC.

The chain recombines TRBV5-1 with TRBJ2-7; TRBD1 agrees at 9 bases. The CDR3 consists of 14 residues. The germline CDR1 and CDR2 sequences are SGHRS and YFSETQ. The ends lost 4 bases at V and 3 bases at J; junction bases unmatched: 5. The CDR3 nucleotides read TGCGCCAGCAGCGGGGACAGGGTTGTCTACGAGCAGTACTTC. It codes for CASSGDRVVYEQYF.

V and J are TRBV7-8 and TRBJ2-3; D remains unclear. Trimming removed 4 bases from V and 10 bases from J, with 9 bases in between. CDR3 size: 11 residues. Per the germline V gene, CDR1 is SGHVS and CDR2 is FQNEAQ. The CDR3: CASSSSLAQYF. As DNA, the CDR3 is TGTGCCAGCAGCTCGTCATTGGCGCAGTATTTT.

V usage is TRBV5-4 and J usage is TRBJ1-4; the D gene is possibly TRBD1 (5 bases). Germline assignment: CDR1 SGHNT and CDR2 YYREEE (reference sequence). The CDR3 is 15 amino acids. Trimming cost V 4 bases and J 8 bases, with 18 bases left between them. CDR3 sequence reads: CASSPGGTRSEKLFF. For the CDR3, the DNA is TGTGCCAGCAGCCCCGGGGGGACCAGATCAGAAAAACTGTTTTTT.

V gene TRBV7-9 combines with J gene TRBJ1-3, with 7 bases identical to TRBD1. Germline loops: CDR1 SEHNR, CDR2 FQNEAQ (reference sequence). J was trimmed by 1 base and V by 5 bases; bases with no gene match: 5. The CDR3 is made up of 15 amino acids. CDR3 coding DNA: TGTGCCAGCAGCCCTCCAGGGGGTTCTGGAAACACCATATATTTT. Translating gives CASSPPGGSGNTIYF.

This rearrangement joins TRBV7-2 to TRBJ1-5; tentative D call: TRBD1 (5 bases). Germline-derived CDR1 and CDR2 are SGHTA and FQGNSA. V was shortened by 5 bases and J by 9 bases, with 14 bases between the two germline ends. CDR3 length equals 13 residues. The CDR3 reads CASSTERRGPQHF. CDR3 DNA: TGTGCCAGCAGCACCGAACGGAGGGGGCCCCAGCATTTT.

V is TRBV29-1 and J is TRBJ2-2; D might be TRBD1 (6 bases). Trimming pared 6 bases from V and 6 bases from J, leaving 17 bases between. CDR1 is SQVTM and CDR2 is ANQGSEA in the germline V gene. The length of the CDR3 is 14 residues. The CDR3 bases are TGCAGCGTCGCTCCCGCCTGGGGGCCCGGGGAGCTGTTTTTT. Translated, it gives CSVAPAWGPGELFF.

The chain is built from TRBV6-6 and TRBJ2-7, with D uncertain. Germline values: CDR1 MNHNY, CDR2 SVGAGI (reference sequence). Trimming pared 6 bases from V and 9 bases from J, leaving 12 bases between. The CDR3 length is 11 residues. The CDR3 coding sequence is TGTGCCAGCAGCTCATGGAAAGCGCAGTACTTC. This translates into CASSSWKAQYF.

This clone was recorded only once. V usage is TRBV7-9 and J usage is TRBJ1-1; TRBD1 might be the D (5 bases). The CDR3 runs 16 residues. Germline loops: CDR1 SEHNR, CDR2 FQNEAQ (reference sequence). Trimming pared 4 bases from V and 5 bases from J, leaving 20 bases between. CDR3 nucleotides: TGTGCCAGCAGCTCCCTAGAAGGGGCCAGGGAGACTGAAGCTTTCTTT. Translating gives CASSSLEGARETEAFF.

The chain carries TRBV10-3 and TRBJ1-1; tentative D call: TRBD1 (6 bases). V was cut by 4 bases and J by 4 bases, with 7 bases left in between. The CDR3 has 12 residues. From germline, CDR1 is ENHRY and CDR2 SYGVKD. The CDR3 DNA follows: TGTGCCATCAGTGCAGGGGTCACTGAAGCTTTCTTT. Translated, it gives CAISAGVTEAFF.

J is TRBJ2-2 and V is TRBV5-8; D tentatively fits TRBD1 or TRBD2 (7 bases each). The V end was cut by 2 bases, the J end by 5 bases, with 25 bases between. The CDR3 covers 19 residues. Germline V lookup: CDR1 SGHTS, CDR2 YDEGEE. For the CDR3, the DNA is TGTGCCAGCAGCTTCGATTCCCGTCGAGACAGGGAGGGTACCGGGGAGCTGTTTTTT. Residues: CASSFDSRRDREGTGELFF.

The chain has TRBV5-1 and TRBJ1-1, with D possibly matching TRBD1 (5 bases). This CDR3 is built from 15 residues. Germline loops: CDR1 SGHRS, CDR2 YFSETQ. V lost 0 bases, J lost 5 bases, and 14 bases lay in between. The CDR3, as DNA: TGCGCCAGCAGCTTGGAACCCGGGGCTGATACTGAAGCTTTCTTT. It codes for CASSLEPGADTEAFF.

The chain is built from TRBV29-1 and TRBJ2-1, with 7 bases lining up with TRBD2. Germline V lookup: CDR1 SQVTM, CDR2 ANQGSEA. The CDR3 is 12 amino acids. After removal of 4 bases from V and 9 bases from J, the junction contained 6 bases not matched to a gene. The chain's CDR3 is CSVGPGGSEQFF. For the CDR3, the DNA is TGCAGCGTTGGGCCGGGAGGAAGTGAGCAGTTCTTC.

The chain is built from TRBV7-6 and TRBJ2-2; D is undetermined. The length of the CDR3 is 15 residues. Trimming pared 0 bases from V and 7 bases from J, leaving 12 bases between. Germline CDR1 SGHVS, CDR2 FNYEAQ. The DNA of the CDR3 is TGTGCCAGCAGCTTAGCGCTAGGAAGGAGCGGGGAGCTGTTTTTT. It specifies CASSLALGRSGELFF.

This chain uses TRBV6-5 with TRBJ1-1; TRBD1 agrees at 8 bases. Germline V gene sequence: CDR1 MNHEY, CDR2 SVGAGI. The CDR3 spans 16 residues. Losses at the gene ends were 2 bases for V and 1 base for J; bases not matched to a gene: 6. The DNA for the CDR3 is TGTGCCAGCAGTTACAACGGACAGGGACGGAACACTGAAGCTTTCTTT. Residues: CASSYNGQGRNTEAFF.

The rearrangement joins TRBV19 to TRBJ2-7, with a possible D match to TRBD1 (6 bases). This CDR3 is built from 15 residues. Looked up from germline, CDR1 is LNHDA and CDR2 is SQIVND (reference sequence). V was pared by 1 base and J by 2 bases, with 12 bases between. CDR3 amino acids: CASSIVLRGAYEQYF. CDR3 DNA: TGTGCCAGTAGTATAGTCCTCAGGGGAGCCTACGAGCAGTACTTC.